These T cell receptor beta chains were read from a single sample in a study of CD8 T cells in acute hepatitis C reinfection. The data were produced by immunoSEQ multiplex PCR, yet TCRdb's version contains in-frame clones alone and is incomplete. The table includes fewer than 40,000 clones, over 75% detected once. Sequenced: naive CD8+ T cells from PBMCs. The source of these receptors is a young woman who spontaneously cleared hepatitis C infection. Both conserved end residues are part of each CDR3. Fields, in order: V gene, J gene, CDR3 protein.

v_call: TRBV7-3; j_call: TRBJ1-1; cdr3_aa: CASSLLWGTGAFF
v_call: TRBV6-6; j_call: TRBJ2-1; cdr3_aa: CASSPWSYNEQFF
v_call: TRBV9; j_call: TRBJ2-3; cdr3_aa: CASSVQADTQYF
v_call: TRBV19; j_call: TRBJ2-1; cdr3_aa: CASSIDSGGAYNEQFF
v_call: TRBV7-9; j_call: TRBJ1-1; cdr3_aa: CASSSGAAEAFF
v_call: TRBV6-5; j_call: TRBJ2-7; cdr3_aa: CASSYNGGDPIEQYF
v_call: TRBV11-2; j_call: TRBJ1-3; cdr3_aa: CASSLDLGTVQGNTIYF
v_call: TRBV2; j_call: TRBJ2-1; cdr3_aa: CASSEEGSSYNEQFF
v_call: TRBV7-6; j_call: TRBJ2-7; cdr3_aa: CASSLAIPGSAYEQYF
v_call: TRBV20-1; j_call: TRBJ2-7; cdr3_aa: CSAREAGAQYF
v_call: TRBV2; j_call: TRBJ2-1; cdr3_aa: CASQDRVFNEQFF
v_call: TRBV9; j_call: TRBJ2-1; cdr3_aa: CASSEGLAGRKQFF
v_call: TRBV30; j_call: TRBJ2-7; cdr3_aa: CAWSVPGSAYEQYF
v_call: TRBV19; j_call: TRBJ2-7; cdr3_aa: CASSIDSTYEQYF
v_call: TRBV7-9; j_call: TRBJ1-2; cdr3_aa: CASSIQGVISYGYTF
v_call: TRBV7-3; j_call: TRBJ2-4; cdr3_aa: CASSAGTGGVDSQYF
v_call: TRBV9; j_call: TRBJ2-1; cdr3_aa: CASSGQADTYNEQFF
v_call: TRBV11-2; j_call: TRBJ2-3; cdr3_aa: CASSSIVGGSDTQYF
v_call: TRBV11-2; j_call: TRBJ2-3; cdr3_aa: CASSNWVGESTDTQYF
v_call: TRBV19; j_call: TRBJ1-1; cdr3_aa: CATQPDRGTEAFF
v_call: TRBV4-2; j_call: TRBJ1-2; cdr3_aa: CASSPFRGQANYGYTF
v_call: TRBV27; j_call: TRBJ2-7; cdr3_aa: CASSLALASEQYF
v_call: TRBV7-9; j_call: TRBJ2-3; cdr3_aa: CASSSGLGTQYF
v_call: TRBV29-1; j_call: TRBJ2-1; cdr3_aa: CSVEDRGQVPEQFF
v_call: TRBV9; j_call: TRBJ2-5; cdr3_aa: CASSSRLEKETQYF
v_call: TRBV5-5; j_call: TRBJ1-1; cdr3_aa: CASSLGHLNTEAFF
v_call: TRBV30; j_call: TRBJ1-3; cdr3_aa: CAWSTARGSLHTIYF
v_call: TRBV2; j_call: TRBJ2-7; cdr3_aa: CASKNAGLYEQYF
v_call: TRBV13; j_call: TRBJ2-5; cdr3_aa: CASSSFSQETQYF
v_call: TRBV4-1; j_call: TRBJ1-6; cdr3_aa: CASSSRGLNNSPLHF
v_call: TRBV15; j_call: TRBJ2-3; cdr3_aa: CATSPSGTRGGNTQYF
v_call: TRBV9; j_call: TRBJ1-4; cdr3_aa: CASSDGTGALFF
v_call: TRBV27; j_call: TRBJ1-3; cdr3_aa: CASSPERGFENTIYF
v_call: TRBV7-3; j_call: TRBJ2-1; cdr3_aa: CASSLRLVWAGSYNEQFF
v_call: TRBV9; j_call: TRBJ2-2; cdr3_aa: CASSVGQGLTGELFF
v_call: TRBV4-1; j_call: TRBJ2-1; cdr3_aa: CASSQGLAGGSEQFF
v_call: TRBV6-5; j_call: TRBJ1-5; cdr3_aa: CASSIQGGGNQPQHF
v_call: TRBV27; j_call: TRBJ2-7; cdr3_aa: CATQGIGLYEQYF
v_call: TRBV5-1; j_call: TRBJ1-2; cdr3_aa: CASSLVQGNYGYTF
v_call: TRBV7-9; j_call: TRBJ1-1; cdr3_aa: CASSNTWAEAFF
v_call: TRBV4-1; j_call: TRBJ2-5; cdr3_aa: CASSHRQGEGETQYF
v_call: TRBV19; j_call: TRBJ2-5; cdr3_aa: CASSIGPETQYF
v_call: TRBV9; j_call: TRBJ2-1; cdr3_aa: CASSVGSGYNEQFF
v_call: TRBV2; j_call: TRBJ1-1; cdr3_aa: CASSPGTANTEAFF
v_call: TRBV4-2; j_call: TRBJ2-7; cdr3_aa: CASSASFGLSYEQYF
v_call: TRBV7-9; j_call: TRBJ2-3; cdr3_aa: CASSRLGATADTQYF
v_call: TRBV6-5; j_call: TRBJ2-7; cdr3_aa: CASSYSKTPAYEQYF
v_call: TRBV11-2; j_call: TRBJ1-4; cdr3_aa: CASSLPRYNEKLFF
v_call: TRBV2; j_call: TRBJ2-1; cdr3_aa: CASYDDSGDYNEQFF